The 24 T cell receptor beta chains in this list originate from one sample, sequenced in a study of vaccination effects on CD4 cells after COVID-19 (dated by TCRdb to between 2020 and 2023). The protocol used for the library was the immunoSEQ multiplex PCR assay. Sourced from immuneACCESS, this table was stored by TCRdb with only in-frame sequences that have V and J called. A share of the clones is absent; for the studies checked, an unresolved V gene accounts for under half, and the remainder has no known explanation. This sample gives about 40,000 clones in total; 65% to 75% of them show up just once. The ten largest make up roughly 8% of the sample. After less than eleven days of culture, CD4+ T cells were isolated with the EasySep CD4+ T cell isolation kit. Each participant got two doses of an mRNA SARS-CoV-2 vaccine, either BNT162b2 or mRNA-1273. No antigen is known for these receptors. The sequencing here drew on CD4+ T cells from PBMCs cultured without peptide, taken after COVID-19 vaccination. All receptors come from a human donor who received a COVID-19 vaccine.

The chain has TRBV19 and TRBJ2-5, with D perhaps matching TRBD2 (5 bases). V lost 4 bases and J 2 bases, leaving 11 bases between the germline ends. The CDR3 extends over 14 amino acids. Germline-derived CDR1 and CDR2 are LNHDA and SQIVND (reference sequence). Here the CDR3 DNA reads TGTGCCAGTAGTACGGGAACCCAACAAGAGACCCAGTACTTC. Translation: CASSTGTQQETQYF.

The V call is TRBV24-1, the J call TRBJ2-2; 10 nucleotides match TRBD2. The V gene's germline CDR1 is KGHDR and CDR2 SFDVKD. Germline trimming cut 2 bases from V and 0 bases from J; bases unmatched to any gene: 2. There are 17 residues in the CDR3. Here the CDR3 DNA reads TGTGCCACCAGTGATTCCCTAGCGGGGGCGAACACCGGGGAGCTGTTTTTT. Protein: CATSDSLAGANTGELFF.

This clone was seen a handful of times. The V and J genes are TRBV30 and TRBJ2-1; TRBD1 is a possible D gene (6 bases). Trimming left V 5 bases short and J 12 bases short, with 20 bases between. This CDR3 is built from 13 residues. The germline CDR1 and CDR2 sequences are GTSNPN and SVGIG (reference sequence). In DNA form, the CDR3 reads TGTGCCTGGTCGGGACAAGGGGTAAGGCGGCAGTTCTTC. It specifies CAWSGQGVRRQFF.

This clone occurred once. The rearrangement joins TRBV18 to TRBJ2-2, with a tentative D call TRBD1 (6 bases). The CDR3 covers 16 residues. Germline values: CDR1 KGHSH, CDR2 LQKENI. V lost 3 bases and J lost 1, with 12 bases in between. Here the CDR3 DNA reads TGTGCCAGCTCACCGCAGGTGGGACAGAACACCGGGGAGCTGTTTTTT. The encoded protein is CASSPQVGQNTGELFF.

This clone was detected a few times. The gene calls are TRBV19 and TRBJ2-2; D is unclear. The CDR3 runs to 16 residues. Germline V gene sequence: CDR1 LNHDA, CDR2 SQIVND (reference sequence). V gave up 4 bases and J gave up 0 bases, with 12 bases separating them. CDR3 coding DNA: TGTGCCAGTAGTACGCAGTTATATACGAACACCGGGGAGCTGTTTTTT. It specifies CASSTQLYTNTGELFF. The full variable domain, its missing parts supplied by reference TRBV19 and TRBJ2-2, is DGGITQSPKYLFRKEGQNVTLSCEQNLNHDAMYWYRQDPGQGLRLIYYSQIVNDFQKGDIAEGYSVSREKKESFPLTVTSAQKNPTAFYLCASSTQLYTNTGELFFGEGSRLTVL.

The chain combines TRBV18 with TRBJ2-1; D is undetermined. Germline V lookup: CDR1 KGHSH, CDR2 LQKENI. The CDR3 spans 11 residues. V lost 2 bases and J 13 bases, leaving 9 bases between the germline ends. Written as DNA, the CDR3 is TGTGCCAGCTCACCATCGGAGAGACAGTTCTTC. It translates to CASSPSERQFF.

V and J are TRBV11-3 and TRBJ2-7, with TRBD1 matching 9 bases. Looked up from germline, CDR1 is SGHNT and CDR2 is YENEEA. The CDR3 totals 17 residues. The ends lost 5 bases at V and 2 bases at J; junction bases unmatched: 13. CDR3 in amino acids: CASSPAGQGRSTYEQYF. In DNA form, the CDR3 reads TGTGCCAGCAGCCCAGCCGGACAGGGGCGCTCAACCTACGAGCAGTACTTC.

The chain is built from TRBV11-2 and TRBJ2-7, with D tentatively TRBD1 (5 bases). This CDR3 has 14 amino acids. V was trimmed by 1 base and J by 3 bases, leaving 10 bases between them. Germline assignment: CDR1 SGHAT and CDR2 FQNNGV. The CDR3, as DNA: TGTGCCAGCAGCTTAGGGCAGGGTGGCTACGAGCAGTACTTC. Protein product: CASSLGQGGYEQYF.

This chain's CDR3 is CASSLRQGAFGTEAFF. CDR3 nucleotides: TGCGCCAGCAGCTTGAGACAGGGGGCATTTGGGACTGAAGCTTTCTTT. The V and J genes are TRBV5-1 and TRBJ1-1, with TRBD1 identical over 10 bases. CDR1 and CDR2 (germline): SGHRS, YFSETQ. V was clipped by 1 base and J by 5 bases; unmatched bases: 8. CDR3 size: 16 residues.

This chain connects TRBV7-2 to TRBJ1-1, with no clear D. V was clipped by 1 base and J by 0 bases, with 3 bases between them. The CDR3 covers 13 residues. Germline CDR1 is SGHTA and CDR2 is FQGNSA. The CDR3 DNA sequence: TGTGCCAGCAGCTTAGACATGAACACTGAAGCTTTCTTT. Protein sequence: CASSLDMNTEAFF.

This chain joins TRBV20-1 and TRBJ2-7; D uncertain. V was shortened by 2 bases and J by 4 bases, with 6 bases between the two germline ends. The CDR3 loop spans 11 amino acids. Germline V gene lookup returns CDR1 DFQATT and CDR2 SNEGSKA (reference sequence). The CDR3 DNA reads as TGCAGTGCTAGACCCCTGTACGAGCAGTACTTC. As protein: CSARPLYEQYF.

The chain recombines TRBV6-5 with TRBJ1-2, with TRBD1 matching over 9 bases. CDR3 length: 13 residues. Germline V gene sequence: CDR1 MNHEY, CDR2 SVGAGI. With V trimmed by 7 bases and J by 4 bases, 4 bases remained unmatched. This chain's CDR3 is CASTTGGGYGYTF. CDR3 nucleotide sequence: TGTGCCAGCACGACAGGGGGAGGCTATGGCTACACCTTC.

The chain couples TRBV12-1 to TRBJ2-3; TRBD2 reflects the table's D call only, with no check against the DNA. TRBV12-1 is termed a pseudogene. The length of the CDR3 is 19 residues. The CDR3 DNA reads as TGTGCCAGCAGCTTTCCCCTCCCACGACTAGCGGGAGGGGTAGATACGCAGTATTTT. Protein: CASSFPLPRLAGGVDTQYF.

On this clone itself: This specimen includes other DNA sequences encoding the same CDR3. The genes are TRBV9 and TRBJ1-3; D not resolved. Germline lookup yields CDR1 SGDLS and CDR2 YYNGEE. The CDR3 runs to 14 residues. The V and J ends lost 0 bases and 3 bases respectively, with 7 bases between them. CDR3 in amino acids: CASSVGTVGNTIYF. The CDR3 nucleotides are TGTGCCAGCAGCGTAGGAACAGTTGGAAACACCATATATTTT.

This clone appeared a few times. CDR3 region: CASSSGQGGNTIYF. The CDR3 DNA reads as TGTGCCAGCAGTTCAGGACAGGGTGGAAACACCATATATTTT. The rearrangement links TRBV28 to TRBJ1-3; TRBD1 matches 8 bases. Germline V gene lookup returns CDR1 MDHEN and CDR2 SYDVKM. The junction had 2 bases not matched to a gene; V was cut back by 4 bases and J by 3 bases. The CDR3 has 14 amino acids.

This rearrangement joins TRBV2 to TRBJ1-1, with a possible D match to TRBD1 (6 bases). V dropped 9 bases and J dropped 3 bases, with 14 bases sitting between them. The CDR3 loop spans 13 amino acids. Germline loops: CDR1 SNHLY, CDR2 FYNNEI. DNA of the CDR3: TGTGCCAGGTCTCAGGGGTGGGACACTGAAGCTTTCTTT. Translated: CARSQGWDTEAFF. The full variable domain, in which reference TRBV2 and TRBJ1-1 provide the parts outside the CDR3, is EPEVTQTPSHQVTQMGQEVILRCVPISNHLYFYWYRQILGQKVEFLVSFYNNEISEKSEIFDDQFSVERPDGSNFTLKIRSTKLEDSAMYFCARSQGWDTEAFFGQGTRLTVV.

The V call is TRBV6-5, the J call TRBJ2-4; D remains ambiguous. Germline CDR1 reads MNHEY; CDR2 reads SVGAGI. There are 15 residues in the CDR3. V was cut by 6 bases and J by 3 bases, with 15 bases left in between. The CDR3 spells CASSLTTYGKNIQYF. CDR3 nucleotide sequence: TGTGCCAGCAGCCTTACGACCTACGGCAAAAACATTCAGTACTTC.

The V gene is TRBV9, the J gene TRBJ2-6; TRBD1 aligns across 7 bases. Germline V gives CDR1 SGDLS, CDR2 YYNGEE. CDR3 length equals 19 residues. The trim removed 3 bases at V and 4 bases at J, leaving 16 bases unmatched. This CDR3 reads CASSGGPGGAVGGANVLTF. CDR3 bases: TGTGCCAGCAGCGGAGGCCCAGGGGGTGCAGTGGGGGGGGCCAACGTCCTGACTTTC.

The chain uses TRBV3-1 (or the pseudogene TRBV3-2) and TRBJ2-3; TRBD1 might be the D (6 bases). The CDR3 consists of 15 residues. Germline V gene data show CDR1 as LGHDT and CDR2 as YNNKEL (reference sequence). The ends were cut back, 0 bases at V and 8 bases at J, with 15 bases in the middle. CDR3 sequence reads: CASSQDPKTGGTQYF. DNA for the CDR3: TGTGCCAGCAGCCAAGACCCAAAGACAGGAGGTACGCAGTATTTT.

This clone turned up a few times. V gene TRBV2 combines with J gene TRBJ2-3; no definite D call. The CDR3 is made up of 14 amino acids. V was cut by 7 bases and J by 0 bases, with 11 bases left in between. Germline V CDR1 and CDR2: SNHLY, FYNNEI. The DNA of the CDR3 is TGTGCCAGCATGGGAACGACTAGCACAGATACGCAGTATTTT. Encoded protein: CASMGTTSTDTQYF.

The V gene is TRBV6-6, the J gene TRBJ1-2; TRBD1 agrees at 8 bases. The ends lost 6 bases at V and 4 bases at J; junction bases unmatched: 4. The CDR3 totals 13 residues. The germline CDR1 and CDR2 sequences are MNHNY and SVGAGI (reference sequence). For the CDR3, the DNA is TGTGCCAGCAGCCCCGGGACAGGCTATGGCTACACCTTC. Translating it yields CASSPGTGYGYTF.

This clone was observed a handful of times. This chain uses TRBV5-1 with TRBJ2-7; tentative D call: TRBD1 (5 bases). The CDR3 runs to 14 residues. V was clipped by 3 bases and J by 0 bases, with 10 bases between them. CDR1 and CDR2 (germline): SGHRS, YFSETQ. CDR3 DNA: TGCGCCAGCAGCTCGACAGCGAGCTCCTACGAGCAGTACTTC. Amino acid sequence: CASSSTASSYEQYF.

The chain links TRBV15 to TRBJ1-6; a possible D gene is TRBD1 (5 bases). CDR3 length: 15 residues. V was cut by 0 bases and J by 8 bases, with 11 bases left in between. Germline values: CDR1 LNHNV, CDR2 YYDKDF (reference sequence). CDR3 bases: TGTGCCACCAGCAGAGACCAGGGCAGGTATTCACCCCTCCACTTT. This translates into CATSRDQGRYSPLHF.

This clone showed up just a few times. This chain uses TRBV5-1 with TRBJ2-1; TRBD2 agrees at 7 bases. From germline, CDR1 is SGHRS and CDR2 YFSETQ. With 5 bases clipped from V and 5 bases from J, the junction kept 1 base outside the gene matches. The CDR3 runs to 12 residues. The CDR3 loop reads CASSLADNEQFF. CDR3 DNA sequence: TGCGCCAGCAGTCTAGCGGACAATGAGCAGTTCTTC.